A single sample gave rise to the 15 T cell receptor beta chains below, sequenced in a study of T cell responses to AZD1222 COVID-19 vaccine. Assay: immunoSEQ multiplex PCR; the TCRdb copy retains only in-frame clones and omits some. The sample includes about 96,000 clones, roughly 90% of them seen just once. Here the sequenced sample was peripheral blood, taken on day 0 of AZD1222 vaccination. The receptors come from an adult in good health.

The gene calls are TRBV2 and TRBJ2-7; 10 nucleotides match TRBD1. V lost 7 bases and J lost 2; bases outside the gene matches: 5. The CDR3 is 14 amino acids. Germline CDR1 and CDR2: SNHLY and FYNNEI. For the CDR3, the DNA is TGTGCCAGCACGATAGGACAGGGGGCCTACGAGCAGTACTTC. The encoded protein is CASTIGQGAYEQYF.

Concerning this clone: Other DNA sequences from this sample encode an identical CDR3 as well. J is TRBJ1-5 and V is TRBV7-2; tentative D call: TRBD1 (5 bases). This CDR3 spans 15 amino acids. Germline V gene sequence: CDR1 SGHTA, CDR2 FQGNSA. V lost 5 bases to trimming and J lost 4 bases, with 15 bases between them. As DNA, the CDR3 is TGTGCCAGCAGCCGTACAGGCTCCGGTAATCAGCCCCAGCATTTT. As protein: CASSRTGSGNQPQHF.

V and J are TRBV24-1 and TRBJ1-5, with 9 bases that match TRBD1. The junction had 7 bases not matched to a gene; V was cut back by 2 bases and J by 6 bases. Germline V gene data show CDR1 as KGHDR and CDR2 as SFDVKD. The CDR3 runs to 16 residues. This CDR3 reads CATSDSRDRAAQPQHF. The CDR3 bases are TGTGCCACCAGTGATTCTCGGGACAGGGCGGCTCAGCCCCAGCATTTT.

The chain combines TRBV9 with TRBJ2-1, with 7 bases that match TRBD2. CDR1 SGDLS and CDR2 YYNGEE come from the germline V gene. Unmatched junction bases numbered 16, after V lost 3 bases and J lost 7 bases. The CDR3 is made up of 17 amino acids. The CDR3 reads CASSAGGGGGRGNEQFF. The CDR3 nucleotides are TGTGCCAGCAGCGCGGGAGGTGGAGGCGGGAGAGGAAATGAGCAGTTCTTC.

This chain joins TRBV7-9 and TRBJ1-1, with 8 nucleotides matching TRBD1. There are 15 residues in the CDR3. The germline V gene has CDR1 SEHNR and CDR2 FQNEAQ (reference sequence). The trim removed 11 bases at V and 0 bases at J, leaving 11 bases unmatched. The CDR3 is CAGRDRNTMNTEAFF. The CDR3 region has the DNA TGTGCCGGACGGGACAGGAACACCATGAACACTGAAGCTTTCTTT. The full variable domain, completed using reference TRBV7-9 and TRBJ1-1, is DTGVSQNPRHKITKRGQNVTFRCDPISEHNRLYWYRQTLGQGPEFLTYFQNEAQLEKSRLLSDRFSAERPKGSFSTLEIQRTEQGDSAMYLCAGRDRNTMNTEAFFGQGTRLTVV.

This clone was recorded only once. In nucleotides, the CDR3 is TGTGCCAGCAGCTTGGGGGGTAGCAATCAGCCCCAGCATTTT. It specifies CASSLGGSNQPQHF. This chain uses TRBV5-4 with TRBJ1-5; D uncertain. CDR1 is SGHNT and CDR2 is YYREEE in the germline V gene (reference sequence). This CDR3 has 14 amino acids. The V and J ends lost 0 bases and 0 bases respectively, with 4 bases between them.

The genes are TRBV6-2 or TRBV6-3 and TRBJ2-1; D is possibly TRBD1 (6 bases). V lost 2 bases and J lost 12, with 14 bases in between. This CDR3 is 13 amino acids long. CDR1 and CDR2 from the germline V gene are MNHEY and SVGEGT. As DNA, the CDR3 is TGTGCCAGCAGTTACCCAAGTCAGACAGGGCAGTTCTTC. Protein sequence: CASSYPSQTGQFF.

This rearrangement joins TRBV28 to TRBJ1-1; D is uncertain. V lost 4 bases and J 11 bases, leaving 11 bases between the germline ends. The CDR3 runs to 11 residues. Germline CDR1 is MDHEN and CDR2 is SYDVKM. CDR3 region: CASSSFKLAFF. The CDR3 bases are TGTGCCAGCAGTTCCTTCAAACTGGCTTTCTTT.

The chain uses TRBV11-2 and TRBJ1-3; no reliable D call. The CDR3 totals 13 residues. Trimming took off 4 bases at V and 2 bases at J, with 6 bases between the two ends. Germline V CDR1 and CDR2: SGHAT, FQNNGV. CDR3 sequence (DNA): TGTGCCAGCAGCTCCTCGCCTGGAAACACCATATATTTT. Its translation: CASSSSPGNTIYF.

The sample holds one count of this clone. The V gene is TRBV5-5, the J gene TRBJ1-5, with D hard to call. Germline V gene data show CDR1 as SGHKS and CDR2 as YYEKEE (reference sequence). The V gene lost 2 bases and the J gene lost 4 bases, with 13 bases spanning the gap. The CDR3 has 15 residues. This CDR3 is CASSFSRSGNQPQHF. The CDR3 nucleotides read TGTGCCAGCAGCTTTAGCAGGTCGGGTAATCAGCCCCAGCATTTT.

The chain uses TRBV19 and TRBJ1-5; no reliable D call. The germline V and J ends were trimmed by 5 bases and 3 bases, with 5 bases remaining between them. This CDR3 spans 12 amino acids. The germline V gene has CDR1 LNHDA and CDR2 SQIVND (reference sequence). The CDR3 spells CASSFLNQPQHF. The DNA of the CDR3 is TGTGCCAGTAGTTTCCTCAATCAGCCCCAGCATTTT.

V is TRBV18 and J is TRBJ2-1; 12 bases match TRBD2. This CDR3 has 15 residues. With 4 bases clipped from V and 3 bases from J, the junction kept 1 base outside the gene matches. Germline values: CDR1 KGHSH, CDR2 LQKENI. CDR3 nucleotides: TGTGCCAGCTCACGGACTAGCGGGAACTACAATGAGCAGTTCTTC. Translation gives CASSRTSGNYNEQFF.

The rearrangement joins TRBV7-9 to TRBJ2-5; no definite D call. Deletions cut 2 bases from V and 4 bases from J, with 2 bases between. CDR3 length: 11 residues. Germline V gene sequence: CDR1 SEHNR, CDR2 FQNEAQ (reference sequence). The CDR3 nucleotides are TGTGCCAGCAGCTTAACAGAGACCCAGTACTTC. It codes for CASSLTETQYF.

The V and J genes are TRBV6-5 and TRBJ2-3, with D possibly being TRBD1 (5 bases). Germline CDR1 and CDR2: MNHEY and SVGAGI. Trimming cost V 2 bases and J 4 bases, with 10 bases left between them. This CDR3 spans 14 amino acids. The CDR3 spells CASSYETRADTQYF. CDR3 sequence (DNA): TGTGCCAGCAGTTACGAGACCAGGGCAGATACGCAGTATTTT.

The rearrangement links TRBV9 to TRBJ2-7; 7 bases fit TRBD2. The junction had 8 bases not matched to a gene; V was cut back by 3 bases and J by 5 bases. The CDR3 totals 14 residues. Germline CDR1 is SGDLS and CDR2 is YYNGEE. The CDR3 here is CASSGASGGDEQYF. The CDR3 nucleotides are TGTGCCAGCAGCGGAGCCTCGGGAGGAGACGAGCAGTACTTC.